The 16 T cell receptor beta chains reported below all come from one sample, sequenced in a study of monozygotic twins with inflammatory bowel disease. TCRdb reprocessed the 5' RACE reads; each CDR3 protein has one entry and no DNA is given. The repertoire shows 300,000 to 400,000 distinct CDR3 sequences; the top ten hold around 2%. The sequenced material came from blood. Receptor source: a human donor with ulcerative colitis or Crohn's disease, or a healthy co-twin of an affected twin (not recorded which).

The chain recombines TRBV20-1 with TRBJ1-6. The CDR3 extends over 16 amino acids. The germline CDR1 and CDR2 sequences are DFQATT and SNEGSKA (reference sequence). CDR3: CSARVRVGSYNSPLHF.

The chain carries TRBV5-1 and TRBJ1-1; TCRdb reports TRBD1, a call that lacks DNA to check it against. The CDR3 loop spans 16 amino acids. CDR1 is SGHRS, CDR2 YFSETQ, per germline. CDR3 in amino acids: CASSSRAGSTNTEAFF.

The chain employs TRBV7-9 and TRBJ2-2; TCRdb outputs TRBD1, but without DNA this stays unchecked. There are 15 residues in the CDR3. Germline CDR1 is SEHNR and CDR2 is FQNEAQ (reference sequence). CDR3 in amino acids: CASSSDRVNTGELFF.

This chain joins TRBV15 and TRBJ1-5. The CDR3 is 13 amino acids. Germline V gives CDR1 LNHNV, CDR2 YYDKDF (reference sequence). CDR3 protein: CATSTAGGQPQHF.

The chain is built from TRBV11-2 and TRBJ2-1. CDR3 length: 15 residues. Germline V gene data show CDR1 as SGHAT and CDR2 as FQNNGV. The CDR3 is CASSFEGSSYNEQFF.

This chain links TRBV27 with TRBJ2-7; with no DNA, the TCRdb D assignment of TRBD2 cannot be verified. The CDR3 has 17 residues. Germline V gene data show CDR1 as MNHEY and CDR2 as SMNVEV (reference sequence). CDR3 in amino acids: CASSSPLLSGRYDEQYF.

The rearrangement uses TRBV24-1 and TRBJ2-5; TCRdb picks TRBD1, but there is no DNA to check that call. From germline, CDR1 is KGHDR and CDR2 SFDVKD. This CDR3 spans 16 amino acids. CDR3 residues: CATSDPKKSGAETQYF.

The rearrangement joins TRBV19 to TRBJ1-1. CDR3 length: 14 residues. CDR1 is LNHDA, CDR2 SQIVND, per germline (reference sequence). The CDR3 reads CASSAYSGYTEAFF.

The chain employs TRBV5-4 and TRBJ2-3; TCRdb reports TRBD2, a call that lacks DNA to check it against. The CDR3 has 15 residues. The germline V gene encodes CDR1 SGHNT and CDR2 YYREEE (reference sequence). The CDR3 spells CASSLTSGGANTQYF.

This chain joins TRBV7-2 and TRBJ2-7; checking the TCRdb D call of TRBD2 is not possible without DNA. Germline loops: CDR1 SGHTA, CDR2 FQGNSA. There are 13 residues in the CDR3. CDR3 sequence: CASSQVRETEQYF.

The J gene is TRBJ2-7, the V gene TRBV5-5. The CDR3 totals 13 residues. Germline V CDR1 and CDR2: SGHKS, YYEKEE (reference sequence). The CDR3 here is CACSQTDVNEQYF. Variable domain in full (rest from reference TRBV5-5 and TRBJ2-7): DAGVTQSPTHLIKTRGQQVTLRCSPISGHKSVSWYQQVLGQGPQFIFQYYEKEERGRGNFPDRFSARQFPNYSSELNVNALLLGDSALYLCACSQTDVNEQYFGPGTRLTVT.

The CDR3 region is CASTRGGTDTQYF. This rearrangement joins TRBV5-1 to TRBJ2-3; TCRdb's D call of TRBD2 is untestable without DNA. The CDR3 extends over 13 amino acids. The germline V gene has CDR1 SGHRS and CDR2 YFSETQ.

This chain connects TRBV6-5 to TRBJ2-7; the TRBD1 assignment by TCRdb is unverifiable without DNA. The CDR3 is made up of 13 amino acids. The germline V gene has CDR1 MNHEY and CDR2 SVGAGI. CDR3 region: CASRGGLLYEQYF.

V is TRBV5-1 and J is TRBJ2-3; TCRdb returns TRBD1, unconfirmable since there is no DNA. The germline V gene has CDR1 SGHRS and CDR2 YFSETQ. The CDR3 extends over 15 amino acids. The CDR3 loop reads CASASPDRGTDTQYF.

The chain carries TRBV20-1 and TRBJ1-5; TCRdb proposes TRBD1, but this gene call is untestable without DNA. CDR1 and CDR2 (germline): DFQATT, SNEGSKA (reference sequence). The CDR3 extends over 14 amino acids. The chain's CDR3 is CSALGQTHNQPQHF.

This chain uses TRBV7-6 with TRBJ1-2; TCRdb designates TRBD1, a call that cannot be tested without DNA. Germline CDR1 and CDR2: SGHVS and FNYEAQ. The CDR3 contains 15 residues. The CDR3 loop is CASSSHPGGNYGYTF.